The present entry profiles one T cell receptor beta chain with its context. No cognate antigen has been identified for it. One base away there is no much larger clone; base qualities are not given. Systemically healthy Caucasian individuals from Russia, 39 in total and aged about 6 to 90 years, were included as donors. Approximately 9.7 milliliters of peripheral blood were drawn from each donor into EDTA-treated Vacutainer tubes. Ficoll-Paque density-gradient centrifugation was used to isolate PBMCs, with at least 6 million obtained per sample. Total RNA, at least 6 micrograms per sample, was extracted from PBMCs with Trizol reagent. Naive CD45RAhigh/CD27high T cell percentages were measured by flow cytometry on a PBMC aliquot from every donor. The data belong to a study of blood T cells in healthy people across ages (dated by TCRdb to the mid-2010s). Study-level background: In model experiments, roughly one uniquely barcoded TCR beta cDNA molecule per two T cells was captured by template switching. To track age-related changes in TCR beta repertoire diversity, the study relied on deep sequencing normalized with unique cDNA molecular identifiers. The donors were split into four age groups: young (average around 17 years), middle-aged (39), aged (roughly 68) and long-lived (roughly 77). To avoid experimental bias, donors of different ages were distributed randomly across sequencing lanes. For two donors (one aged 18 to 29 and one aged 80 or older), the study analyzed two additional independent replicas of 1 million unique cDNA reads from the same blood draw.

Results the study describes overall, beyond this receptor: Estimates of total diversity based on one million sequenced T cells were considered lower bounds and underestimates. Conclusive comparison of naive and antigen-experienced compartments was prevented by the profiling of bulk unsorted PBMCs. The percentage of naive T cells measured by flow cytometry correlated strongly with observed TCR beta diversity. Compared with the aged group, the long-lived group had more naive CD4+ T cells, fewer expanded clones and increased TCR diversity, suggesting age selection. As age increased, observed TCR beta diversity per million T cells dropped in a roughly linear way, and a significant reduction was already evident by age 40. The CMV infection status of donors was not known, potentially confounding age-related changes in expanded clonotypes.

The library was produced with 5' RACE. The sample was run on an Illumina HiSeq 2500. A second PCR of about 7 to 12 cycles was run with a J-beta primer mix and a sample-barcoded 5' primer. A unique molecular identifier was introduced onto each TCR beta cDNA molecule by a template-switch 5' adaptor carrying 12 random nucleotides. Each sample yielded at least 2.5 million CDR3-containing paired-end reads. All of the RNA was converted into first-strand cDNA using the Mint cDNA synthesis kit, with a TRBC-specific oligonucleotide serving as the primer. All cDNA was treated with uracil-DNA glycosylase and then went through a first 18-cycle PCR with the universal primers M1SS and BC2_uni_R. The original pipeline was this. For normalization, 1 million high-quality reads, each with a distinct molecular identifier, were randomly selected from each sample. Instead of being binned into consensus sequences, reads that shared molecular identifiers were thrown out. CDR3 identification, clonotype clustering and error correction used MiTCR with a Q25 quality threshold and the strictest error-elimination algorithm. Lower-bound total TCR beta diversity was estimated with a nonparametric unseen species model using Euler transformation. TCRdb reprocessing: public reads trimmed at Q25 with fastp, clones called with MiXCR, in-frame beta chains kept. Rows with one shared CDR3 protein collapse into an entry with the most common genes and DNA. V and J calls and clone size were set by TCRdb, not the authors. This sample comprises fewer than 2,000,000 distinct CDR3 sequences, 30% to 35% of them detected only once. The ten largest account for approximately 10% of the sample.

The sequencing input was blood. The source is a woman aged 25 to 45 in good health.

Read as DNA, the sequence is TGTGCCAGCAGCCTCGGGACAGGGGCCGCCACTGAAGCTTTCTTT. This codes for CASSLGTGAATEAFF. The chain was built from TRBV11-1 and TRBJ1-1; the junction holds 10 bases that match TRBD1. From V the trimming removes 5 bases and from J it removes 4 bases, while the gene matches leave 7 bases of the junction unaccounted for. The CDR3 holds 15 amino acids from the cysteine to the phenylalanine. Kept here is only the CDR3 DNA, which spans 45 bases and is read in frame from base 1. The germline V gene (reference sequence) provides CDR1 SGHAT and CDR2 FQDESV.